These 10 T cell receptor beta chains were sequenced from one sample in a study of OX40 agonist ivuxolimab in advanced cancers. Clones were read by immunoSEQ multiplex PCR, and TCRdb kept only the in-frame ones, dropping some. The sample has tens of thousands of clones; over 75% are singletons. Specimen: CD4+ or CD8+ T cells sorted from blood, collected in a trial of the OX40 agonist ivuxolimab. These receptors came from an adult with an advanced solid tumor such as melanoma, head and neck, liver or kidney cancer.

This chain connects TRBV9 to TRBJ1-4, with D unresolved. This CDR3 region has 15 residues. Germline V gene data show CDR1 as SGDLS and CDR2 as YYNGEE. The V end lost 4 bases, the J end lost 7 bases, and 17 bases lay between the germline ends. The CDR3 bases are TGTGCCAGCAGCCTCCGGGCAGCAGGAGGTGAAAAACTGTTTTTT. Its protein product is CASSLRAAGGEKLFF.

This rearrangement joins TRBV6-5 to TRBJ2-5; D might be TRBD1 (6 bases). Trimming removed 2 bases from V and 9 bases from J, with 16 bases in between. The germline gives CDR1 MNHEY, CDR2 SVGAGI. The CDR3 has 14 residues. The CDR3 DNA follows: TGTGCCAGCAGTTACGCCGGGACAACGGGTCCCCAGTACTTC. Amino acids: CASSYAGTTGPQYF.

The V and J genes are TRBV15 and TRBJ2-5; D gene uncertain. The CDR3 is 14 residues long. With 1 base removed from V and 1 base from J, the gap between germline ends came to 7 bases. In germline, CDR1 is LNHNV, CDR2 YYDKDF (reference sequence). CDR3 nucleotide sequence: TGTGCCACCAGCAGAGGAGACGTCCAAGAGACCCAGTACTTC. Protein product: CATSRGDVQETQYF.

V is TRBV30 and J is TRBJ2-7; D is uncertain. Germline V gives CDR1 GTSNPN, CDR2 SVGIG (reference sequence). Trimming stripped 0 bases from V and 3 bases from J, with 12 bases between. This CDR3 is built from 14 residues. CDR3 bases: TGTGCCTGGAGTGTACAACTGGGGAACTACGAGCAGTACTTC. Its protein is CAWSVQLGNYEQYF.

This clone was found a few times. The chain uses TRBV28 and TRBJ2-7, with D perhaps matching TRBD1 (6 bases). Germline V gene data show CDR1 as MDHEN and CDR2 as SYDVKM. The CDR3 is 13 residues long. Trimming removed 7 bases at V and 2 bases at J, with 12 bases between. The CDR3, as DNA: TGTGCCAGCAAATCACAGGGAACCTACGAGCAGTACTTC. Protein: CASKSQGTYEQYF.

This sequence joins TRBV6-4 and TRBJ2-3; 10 bases fit TRBD1. The CDR3 is 17 residues long. From germline, CDR1 is MRHNA and CDR2 SNTAGT. The V segment lost 6 bases and the J segment 1 base; nucleotides outside the gene matches: 10. This CDR3 reads CASRRAVGTGGTDTQYF. The CDR3 coding sequence is TGTGCCAGCAGGAGGGCCGTGGGGACAGGGGGCACAGATACGCAGTATTTT.

This clone has only one observation. CDR3 nucleotide sequence: TGTGCCAGCAGCTCCTTGGGGACACTGAACACTGAAGCTTTCTTT. It encodes CASSSLGTLNTEAFF. The chain employs TRBV7-2 and TRBJ1-1; possibly TRBD1 for D (6 bases). CDR1 is SGHTA and CDR2 is FQGNSA in the germline V gene. CDR3 length: 15 residues. V gave up 4 bases and J gave up 0 bases, with 12 bases separating them.

The chain couples TRBV7-2 to TRBJ2-1; TRBD2 matches 11 bases. This CDR3 has 17 residues. V trimming: 1 base; J trimming: 7 bases; junction bases outside the gene matches: 9. CDR1 and CDR2 from the germline V gene are SGHTA and FQGNSA. CDR3 sequence reads: CASSLEGTSGPWNEQFF. In DNA form, the CDR3 reads TGTGCCAGCAGCTTAGAGGGGACTAGCGGCCCCTGGAATGAGCAGTTCTTC.

V and J are TRBV6-5 and TRBJ2-7; tentative D call: TRBD2 (6 bases). Germline V gives CDR1 MNHEY, CDR2 SVGAGI. The CDR3 covers 15 residues. Trimming took 2 bases from V and 2 from J, leaving 13 bases between them. CDR3 DNA: TGTGCCAGCAGTTACAACGGGGACTTAGCCTACGAGCAGTACTTC. This gives the protein CASSYNGDLAYEQYF.

The chain joins TRBV12-5 to TRBJ1-1; D is uncertain. Germline V gene sequence: CDR1 LGHNT, CDR2 FRNRAP. Trimming removed 1 base at V and 1 base at J, with 16 bases between. The CDR3 has 17 amino acids. DNA for the CDR3: TGTGCTAGTGGTTTGGCCCCCGGACTGCTGTCGAACACTGAAGCTTTCTTT. It is translated as CASGLAPGLLSNTEAFF.